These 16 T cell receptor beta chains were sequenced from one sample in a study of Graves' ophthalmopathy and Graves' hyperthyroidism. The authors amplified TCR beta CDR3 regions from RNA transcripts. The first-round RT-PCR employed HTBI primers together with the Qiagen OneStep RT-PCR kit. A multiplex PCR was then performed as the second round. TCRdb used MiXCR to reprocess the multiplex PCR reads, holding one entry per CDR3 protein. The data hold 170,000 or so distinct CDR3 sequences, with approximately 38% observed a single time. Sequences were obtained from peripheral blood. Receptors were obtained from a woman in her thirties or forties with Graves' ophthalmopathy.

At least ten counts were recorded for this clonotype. CDR3 loop: CASSRQGSTEAFF. In DNA form, the CDR3 reads TGTGCCAGCAGCCGACAGGGATCAACTGAAGCTTTCTTT. The chain has TRBV6-1 and TRBJ1-1, with 7 bases matching TRBD1. Looked up from germline, CDR1 is MNHNS and CDR2 is SASEGT. The V gene end was trimmed by 6 bases and the J gene end by 5 bases; junction bases not matched to a gene: 6. The CDR3 covers 13 residues.

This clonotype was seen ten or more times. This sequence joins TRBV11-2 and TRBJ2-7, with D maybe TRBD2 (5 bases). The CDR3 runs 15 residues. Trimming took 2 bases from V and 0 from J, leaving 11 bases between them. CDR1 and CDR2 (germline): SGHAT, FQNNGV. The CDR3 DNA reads TGTGCCAGCAGCTTAACCGGGGATAGCTCCTACGAGCAGTACTTC. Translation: CASSLTGDSSYEQYF.

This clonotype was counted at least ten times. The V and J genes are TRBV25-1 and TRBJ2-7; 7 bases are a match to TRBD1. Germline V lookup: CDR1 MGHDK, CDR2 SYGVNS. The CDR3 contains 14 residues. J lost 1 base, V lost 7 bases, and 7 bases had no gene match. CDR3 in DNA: TGTGCCAGCAAATTTCCGGGACAGTCCTACGAGCAGTACTTC. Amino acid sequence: CASKFPGQSYEQYF.

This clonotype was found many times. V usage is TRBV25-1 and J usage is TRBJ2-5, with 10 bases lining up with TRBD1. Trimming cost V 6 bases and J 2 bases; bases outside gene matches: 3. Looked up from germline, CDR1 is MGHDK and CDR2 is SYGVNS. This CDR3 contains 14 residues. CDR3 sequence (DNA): TGTGCCAGCAGGGGGACAGGGGCACAAGAGACCCAGTACTTC. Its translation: CASRGTGAQETQYF. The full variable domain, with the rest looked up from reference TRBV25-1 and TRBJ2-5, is EADIYQTPRYLVIGTGKKITLECSQTMGHDKMYWYQQDPGMELHLIHYSYGVNSTEKGDLSSESTVSRIRTEHFPLTLESARPSHTSQYLCASRGTGAQETQYFGPGTRLLVL.

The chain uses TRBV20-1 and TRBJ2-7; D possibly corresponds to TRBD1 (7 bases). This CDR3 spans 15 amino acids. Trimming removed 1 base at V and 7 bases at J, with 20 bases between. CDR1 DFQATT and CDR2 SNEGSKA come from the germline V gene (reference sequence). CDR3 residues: CSARVSGGARGEQYF. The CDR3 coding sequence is TGCAGTGCTAGAGTTTCTGGCGGGGCCAGGGGGGAGCAGTACTTC.

This CDR3 reads CASSYTNTGGKNSPLHF. The CDR3 nucleotides read TGTGCCAGCAGTTATACCAATACAGGGGGCAAGAATTCACCCCTCCACTTT. The rearrangement joins TRBV6-5 to TRBJ1-6; 9 bases align to TRBD1. The junction had 10 bases not matched to a gene; V was cut back by 3 bases and J by 7 bases. This CDR3 has 17 residues. Per germline, CDR1 MNHEY and CDR2 SVGAGI.

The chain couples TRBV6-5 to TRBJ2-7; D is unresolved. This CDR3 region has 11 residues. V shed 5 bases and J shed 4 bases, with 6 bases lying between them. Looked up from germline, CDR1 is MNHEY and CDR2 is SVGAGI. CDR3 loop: CASSLQYEQYF. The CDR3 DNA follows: TGTGCCAGCAGTCTACAGTACGAGCAGTACTTC.

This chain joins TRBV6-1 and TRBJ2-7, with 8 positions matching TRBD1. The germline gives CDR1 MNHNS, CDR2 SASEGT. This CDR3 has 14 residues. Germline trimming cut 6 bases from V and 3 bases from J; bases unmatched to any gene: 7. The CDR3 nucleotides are TGTGCCAGCAGCCGGGACAGGACCCTCTACGAGCAGTACTTC. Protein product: CASSRDRTLYEQYF.

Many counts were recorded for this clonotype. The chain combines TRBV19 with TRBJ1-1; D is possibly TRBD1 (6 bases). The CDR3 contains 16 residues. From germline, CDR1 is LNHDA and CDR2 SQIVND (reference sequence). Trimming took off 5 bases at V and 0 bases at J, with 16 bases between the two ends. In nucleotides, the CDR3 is TGTGCCAGTAGTCACGGACAGCATATAATGAACACTGAAGCTTTCTTT. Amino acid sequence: CASSHGQHIMNTEAFF. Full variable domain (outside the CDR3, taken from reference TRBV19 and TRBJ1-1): DGGITQSPKYLFRKEGQNVTLSCEQNLNHDAMYWYRQDPGQGLRLIYYSQIVNDFQKGDIAEGYSVSREKKESFPLTVTSAQKNPTAFYLCASSHGQHIMNTEAFFGQGTRLTVV.

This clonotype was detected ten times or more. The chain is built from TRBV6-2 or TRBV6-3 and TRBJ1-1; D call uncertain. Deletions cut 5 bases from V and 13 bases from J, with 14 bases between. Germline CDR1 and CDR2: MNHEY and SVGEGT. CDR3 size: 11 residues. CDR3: CASSEGRGVFF. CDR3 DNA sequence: TGTGCCAGCAGTGAGGGCCGTGGGGTTTTCTTT.

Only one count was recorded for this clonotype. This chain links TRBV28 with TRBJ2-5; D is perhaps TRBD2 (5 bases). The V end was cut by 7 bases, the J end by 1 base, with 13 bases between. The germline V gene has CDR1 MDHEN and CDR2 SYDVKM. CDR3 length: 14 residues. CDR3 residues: CASTFSARQETQYF. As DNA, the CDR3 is TGTGCCAGCACGTTTAGCGCGCGCCAAGAGACCCAGTACTTC.

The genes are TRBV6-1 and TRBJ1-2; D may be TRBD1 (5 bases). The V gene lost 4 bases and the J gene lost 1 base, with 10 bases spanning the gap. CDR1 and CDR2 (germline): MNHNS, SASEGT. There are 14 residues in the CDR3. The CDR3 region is CASSGQGVNYGYTF. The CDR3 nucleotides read TGTGCCAGCAGTGGCCAGGGAGTTAACTATGGCTACACCTTC.

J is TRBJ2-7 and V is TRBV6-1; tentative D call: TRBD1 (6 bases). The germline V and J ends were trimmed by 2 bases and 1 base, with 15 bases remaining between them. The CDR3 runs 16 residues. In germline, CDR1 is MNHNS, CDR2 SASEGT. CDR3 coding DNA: TGTGCCAGCAGTGAAAGACCGGGACACCTATCCTACGAGCAGTACTTC. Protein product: CASSERPGHLSYEQYF.

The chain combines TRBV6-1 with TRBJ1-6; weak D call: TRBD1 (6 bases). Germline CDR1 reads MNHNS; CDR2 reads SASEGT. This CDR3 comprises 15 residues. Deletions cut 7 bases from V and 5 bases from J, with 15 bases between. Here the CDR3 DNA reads TGTGCCAGCACCAGCCGGGACACCAATAATTCACCCCTCCACTTT. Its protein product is CASTSRDTNNSPLHF.

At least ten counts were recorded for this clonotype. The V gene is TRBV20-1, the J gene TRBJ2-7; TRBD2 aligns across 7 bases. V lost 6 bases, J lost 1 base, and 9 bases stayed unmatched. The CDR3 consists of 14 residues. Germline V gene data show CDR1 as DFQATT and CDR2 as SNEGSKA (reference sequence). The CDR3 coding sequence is TGCAGTGCCGACCCAGCGGGGTTTTCCTACGAGCAGTACTTC. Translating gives CSADPAGFSYEQYF.

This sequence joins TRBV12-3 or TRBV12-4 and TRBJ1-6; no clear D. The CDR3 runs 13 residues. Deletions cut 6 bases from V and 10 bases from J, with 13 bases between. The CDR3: CASRTRGDSPLHF. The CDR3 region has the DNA TGTGCCAGCAGGACTCGGGGTGACTCACCCCTCCACTTT.